The 27 T cell receptor beta chains presented below share a single source sample, sequenced in a study of glioma-infiltrating T cells. Using RNA template, CDR3s of TCR alpha and beta were amplified with iRepertoire arm-PCR. Via MiXCR, TCRdb re-called the multiplex PCR reads, giving one row per CDR3 protein. The table lists about 45,000 distinct CDR3 sequences, 20% to 25% of them singletons. The source material was glioma tissue, nonneoplastic brain tissue, or PBMCs (not recorded which). All receptors come from a human donor with low-grade glioma or glioblastoma, undergoing nonglioma brain surgery, or in good health (not recorded which).

To note about this clonotype: A much larger clone lies a single base off, so this may be a read error. The gene calls are TRBV7-8 and TRBJ2-3; weak D call: TRBD1 (5 bases). The CDR3 runs 14 residues. In germline, CDR1 is SGHVS, CDR2 FQNEAQ. CDR3 sequence reads: CASSFASGTGTQYF. For the CDR3, the DNA is TGTGCCAGCAGCTTCGCTAGTGGCACAGGTACGCAGTATTTT. The variable domain in full, with the rest retrieved from reference TRBV7-8 and TRBJ2-3, is GAGVSQSPRYKVAKRGQDVALRCDPISGHVSLFWYQQALGQGPEFLTYFQNEAQLDKSGLPSDRFFAERPEGSVSTLKIQRTQQEDSAVYLCASSFASGTGTQYFGPGTRLTVL.

This clonotype was counted between two and nine times. This chain connects TRBV4-2 to TRBJ2-1, with 7 positions matching TRBD2. V lost 3 bases to trimming and J lost 8 bases; unmatched junction nucleotides: 13. Germline-derived CDR1 and CDR2 are LGHNA and YNFKEQ. The CDR3 loop spans 16 amino acids. CDR3 residues: CASSQSSGTGLYEQFF. The CDR3 DNA reads TGTGCCAGCAGCCAGTCCAGCGGGACGGGCTTATATGAGCAGTTCTTC.

A word on this clonotype: The conserved phenylalanine or tryptophan normally closing the CDR3 is absent here, so this likely arose from a read error. The V gene is TRBV12-3 or TRBV12-4, the J gene TRBJ1-2; D not certain. Trimming removed 4 bases from V and 0 bases from J, with 0 bases in between. The CDR3 is made up of 11 amino acids. The CDR3 loop is CASSSNYGYTL. The CDR3 region has the DNA TGTGCCAGCAGTTCTAACTATGGCTACACCCTC.

This clonotype was seen a few times. The chain links TRBV5-6 to TRBJ2-7; tentatively, D is TRBD1 (6 bases). This CDR3 spans 14 amino acids. CDR1 and CDR2 (germline): SGHDT, YYEEEE. The germline V and J ends were trimmed by 3 bases and 1 base, with 11 bases remaining between them. Written as DNA, the CDR3 is TGTGCCAGCAGCTCCGACAGGTTTTCCTACGAGCAGTACTTC. Translating gives CASSSDRFSYEQYF.

This clonotype occurred many times. V gene TRBV6-1 combines with J gene TRBJ2-1; TRBD2 matches at 12 bases. Germline loops: CDR1 MNHNS, CDR2 SASEGT. CDR3 length: 16 residues. Germline trimming cut 3 bases from V and 7 bases from J; bases unmatched to any gene: 7. This chain's CDR3 is CASSDALAGGRNEQFF. For the CDR3, the DNA is TGTGCCAGCAGTGACGCACTAGCGGGGGGTAGGAATGAGCAGTTCTTC.

This clonotype has a count of ten or more. This rearrangement joins TRBV4-1 to TRBJ2-7; D perhaps matches TRBD1 (6 bases). Per the germline V gene, CDR1 is MGHRA and CDR2 is YSYEKL. Deletions cut 3 bases from V and 7 bases from J, with 19 bases between. This CDR3 is 15 amino acids long. CDR3 sequence reads: CASSHRDTRGNEQYF. CDR3 DNA sequence: TGCGCCAGCAGCCACAGGGACACACGGGGCAATGAGCAGTACTTC.

This clonotype was counted ten times or more. The rearrangement links TRBV20-1 to TRBJ1-5; D gene ambiguous. V lost 4 bases, J lost 3 bases, and 7 bases lay in between. The CDR3 covers 12 residues. From germline, CDR1 is DFQATT and CDR2 SNEGSKA (reference sequence). CDR3 DNA: TGCAGTGCTAAGACTACCAATCAGCCCCAGCATTTT. It codes for CSAKTTNQPQHF.

This clonotype came up many times. The rearrangement joins TRBV19 to TRBJ1-2; D is ambiguous. Deletions cut 7 bases from V and 4 bases from J, with 13 bases between. The CDR3 is 13 residues long. Germline V gene data show CDR1 as LNHDA and CDR2 as SQIVND (reference sequence). This CDR3 is CASIGGSSYGYTF. The CDR3 DNA sequence: TGTGCCAGTATTGGAGGGTCCTCCTATGGCTACACCTTC.

In the case of this clonotype: One base away lies a much larger clone, so this may be a sequencing read error. The chain links TRBV11-2 to TRBJ1-3; D gene uncertain. The length of the CDR3 is 16 residues. Germline CDR1 reads SGHAT; CDR2 reads FQNNGV. The CDR3 sequence: CVSSDRSREPGNTIYF. CDR3 DNA: TGTGTCAGCAGCGACCGTTCAAGGGAACCTGGAAACACCATATATTTT.

This clonotype was found many times. The chain carries TRBV2 and TRBJ1-2; TRBD1 aligns across 7 bases. Trimming took 5 bases from V and 7 from J; bases not matched to a gene: 7. The germline gives CDR1 SNHLY, CDR2 FYNNEI. There are 13 residues in the CDR3. CDR3 in DNA: TGTGCCAGCAGTCGTGAGGGGGCGCCTGGCTACACCTTC. Translation gives CASSREGAPGYTF.

Ten or more counts support this clonotype. V gene TRBV3-1 combines with J gene TRBJ1-3; a weak D match, TRBD1 (6 bases). Per the germline V gene, CDR1 is LGHDT and CDR2 is YNNKEL (reference sequence). Trimming shortened V by 0 bases and J by 8 bases, and 17 bases separated the two germline ends. This CDR3 has 16 amino acids. Here the CDR3 DNA reads TGTGCCAGCAGCCAAGATAGGGTTATGGGGGCCGACACCATATATTTT. Residues: CASSQDRVMGADTIYF. The full variable domain, completed using reference TRBV3-1 and TRBJ1-3, is DTAVSQTPKYLVTQMGNDKSIKCEQNLGHDTMYWYKQDSKKFLKIMFSYNNKELIINETVPNRFSPKSPDKAHLNLHINSLELGDSAVYFCASSQDRVMGADTIYFGEGSWLTVV.

Ten or more counts support this clonotype. The CDR3 protein is CASSQAWGDSPLHF. The CDR3 DNA follows: TGCGCCAGCAGCCAAGCCTGGGGGGATTCACCCCTCCACTTT. The rearrangement links TRBV4-1 to TRBJ1-6; possible D gene TRBD1, 5 bases. The CDR3 spans 14 residues. The V end was cut by 1 base, the J end by 8 bases, with 9 bases between. Per the germline V gene, CDR1 is MGHRA and CDR2 is YSYEKL.

The rearrangement links TRBV29-1 to TRBJ2-2; possibly TRBD2 for D (6 bases). The V and J ends lost 7 bases and 4 bases respectively, with 16 bases between them. Germline lookup yields CDR1 SQVTM and CDR2 ANQGSEA. This CDR3 comprises 14 residues. The CDR3 DNA reads as TGCAGCGCCTCTGGGGGGTTTCGCACCGGGGAGCTGTTTTTT. This translates into CSASGGFRTGELFF.

The genes are TRBV6-2 or TRBV6-3 and TRBJ1-1; D gene ambiguous. The CDR3 runs 13 residues. Germline assignment: CDR1 MNHEY and CDR2 SVGEGT. The CDR3 DNA is TGTGTTAGCAGTTACAAGGAGAACACTGAAGCTTTCTTT. Translated: CVSSYKENTEAFF.

This clonotype was counted a single time. V and J are TRBV4-2 and TRBJ2-7, with 14 nucleotides matching TRBD2. V trimming: 1 base; J trimming: 5 bases; junction bases outside the gene matches: 7. The CDR3 has 17 residues. Germline V gene sequence: CDR1 LGHNA, CDR2 YNFKEQ. The CDR3 DNA reads as TGTGCCAGCAGCCAAGGGCTCGGGACTAGCGGGAGTGACGAGCAGTACTTC. Protein sequence: CASSQGLGTSGSDEQYF.

This clonotype was counted at least ten times. This chain uses TRBV7-8 with TRBJ2-1; D might be TRBD2 (6 bases). This CDR3 contains 16 residues. The V and J ends lost 5 bases and 0 bases respectively, with 14 bases between them. Germline values: CDR1 SGHVS, CDR2 FQNEAQ. Here the CDR3 reads CASSVISGSSYNEQFF. The CDR3 DNA reads as TGTGCCAGCAGCGTTATTAGCGGTAGCTCCTACAATGAGCAGTTCTTC. The complete variable domain, with remaining parts taken from reference TRBV7-8 and TRBJ2-1, reads GAGVSQSPRYKVAKRGQDVALRCDPISGHVSLFWYQQALGQGPEFLTYFQNEAQLDKSGLPSDRFFAERPEGSVSTLKIQRTQQEDSAVYLCASSVISGSSYNEQFFGPGTRLTVL.

The CDR3 is CASSLMADTQYF. In DNA form, the CDR3 reads TGTGCCAGCAGTTTAATGGCAGATACGCAGTATTTT. The chain uses TRBV12-3 or TRBV12-4 and TRBJ2-3; D ambiguous. This CDR3 has 12 residues. Trimming took off 2 bases at V and 4 bases at J, with 4 bases between the two ends.

By proportion, this clonotype is medium-sized. The V gene is TRBV4-1, the J gene TRBJ1-5; D is uncertain. The V and J ends lost 5 bases and 4 bases respectively, with 9 bases between them. Germline assignment: CDR1 MGHRA and CDR2 YSYEKL. CDR3 length equals 13 residues. This CDR3 reads CASSSEANQPQHF. CDR3 bases: TGCGCCAGCAGCAGCGAGGCGAATCAGCCCCAGCATTTT.

In this sample, this clonotype turned up many times. The chain uses TRBV12-3 or TRBV12-4 and TRBJ1-1, with D hard to call. The germline V and J ends were trimmed by 1 base and 5 bases, with 11 bases remaining between them. CDR3 length: 14 amino acids. CDR3 sequence (DNA): TGTGCCAGCAGTTTAGACTCCCGAACGACTGAAGCTTTCTTT. Protein: CASSLDSRTTEAFF.

This clonotype was detected ten times or more. The gene calls are TRBV18 and TRBJ2-1; D remains ambiguous. Looked up from germline, CDR1 is KGHSH and CDR2 is LQKENI. CDR3 length: 14 amino acids. Trimming removed 0 bases at V and 2 bases at J, with 5 bases between. The CDR3 nucleotides are TGTGCCAGCTCACCACCGACCGCCTACAATGAGCAGTTCTTC. It translates to CASSPPTAYNEQFF.

The table lists this clonotype with many counts. The V gene is TRBV28, the J gene TRBJ1-5, with 8 bases aligning to TRBD1. The trim removed 5 bases at V and 1 base at J, leaving 4 bases unmatched. The CDR3 runs to 15 residues. The germline gives CDR1 MDHEN, CDR2 SYDVKM. This CDR3 is CASSPGDRSNQPQHF. For the CDR3, the DNA is TGTGCCAGCAGTCCCGGGGACAGGAGCAATCAGCCCCAGCATTTT.

This clonotype was detected many times. V gene TRBV2 combines with J gene TRBJ1-5, with D maybe TRBD1 (5 bases). This CDR3 has 15 residues. Looked up from germline, CDR1 is SNHLY and CDR2 is FYNNEI. V gave up 2 bases and J gave up 3 bases, with 11 bases separating them. The CDR3 protein is CASSEHRLNNQPQHF. Written as DNA, the CDR3 is TGTGCCAGCAGTGAACACAGGCTAAACAATCAGCCCCAGCATTTT.

In the case of this clonotype: A read error may explain this, as a much larger clone is one base away. The chain carries TRBV6-1 and TRBJ2-1; D gene uncertain. The CDR3 loop spans 12 amino acids. Germline lookup yields CDR1 MNHNS and CDR2 SASEGT. Trimming took off 5 bases at V and 6 bases at J, with 8 bases between the two ends. Here the CDR3 reads CASSLGVNEQFF. In DNA, the CDR3 is TGTGCCAGCAGTCTCGGCGTCAATGAGCAGTTCTTC.

This clonotype was observed at least ten times. This sequence joins TRBV28 and TRBJ2-7; unclear D gene. V lost 5 bases and J 6 bases, leaving 26 bases between the germline ends. The CDR3 is made up of 17 amino acids. Germline loops: CDR1 MDHEN, CDR2 SYDVKM. Here the CDR3 DNA reads TGTGCCAGCAGTCCTATAGTTCCAGCCAAAGAGTCCGGCGAGCAGTACTTC. It encodes CASSPIVPAKESGEQYF. The whole variable domain, filled in from reference TRBV28 and TRBJ2-7, reads DVKVTQSSRYLVKRTGEKVFLECVQDMDHENMFWYRQDPGLGLRLIYFSYDVKMKEKGDIPEGYSVSREKKERFSLILESASTNQTSMYLCASSPIVPAKESGEQYFGPGTRLTVT.

At least ten counts were recorded for this clonotype. This chain connects TRBV18 to TRBJ2-5; D is perhaps TRBD1 (6 bases). Trimming left V 3 bases short and J 1 base short, with 9 bases between. The germline CDR1 and CDR2 sequences are KGHSH and LQKENI. This CDR3 has 14 amino acids. As DNA, the CDR3 is TGTGCCAGCTCACCGACAGGACGCCAAGAGACCCAGTACTTC. Its protein is CASSPTGRQETQYF. Full variable domain (remainder filled in from reference TRBV18 and TRBJ2-5): NAGVMQNPRHLVRRRGQEARLRCSPMKGHSHVYWYRQLPEEGLKFMVYLQKENIIDESGMPKERFSAEFPKEGPSILRIQQVVRGDSAAYFCASSPTGRQETQYFGPGTRLLVL.

On this clonotype: This sequence may be a read error, since a much larger clone differs from it by one base. The chain links TRBV5-1 to TRBJ2-1, with D perhaps TRBD1 or TRBD2 (5 bases each). Germline assignment: CDR1 SGHRS and CDR2 YFSETQ. Between the trimmed V and J ends, which lost 8 bases and 8 bases, there was a span of 23 bases. CDR3 size: 15 residues. The DNA of the CDR3 is TGCGCCAGAAGTCCGGCGGTTAGAGGGGCAGATGAGCAGTTCTTC. Its translation is CARSPAVRGADEQFF. Variable domain in full (rest from reference TRBV5-1 and TRBJ2-1): KAGVTQTPRYLIKTRGQQVTLSCSPISGHRSVSWYQQTPGQGLQFLFEYFSETQRNKGNFPGRFSGRQFSNSRSEMNVSTLELGDSALYLCARSPAVRGADEQFFGPGTRLTVL.

V is TRBV12-5 and J is TRBJ1-1, with D unresolved. The CDR3 has 15 amino acids. V was cut by 5 bases and J by 3 bases, with 16 bases left in between. CDR1 and CDR2 from the germline V gene are LGHNT and FRNRAP. CDR3 sequence (DNA): TGTGCTAGTGGTCCCCAAGAGAGTTCGCACACTGAAGCTTTCTTT. Its translation is CASGPQESSHTEAFF. The full variable domain, completed using reference TRBV12-5 and TRBJ1-1, is DARVTQTPRHKVTEMGQEVTMRCQPILGHNTVFWYRQTMMQGLELLAYFRNRAPLDDSGMPKDRFSAEMPDATLATLKIQPSEPRDSAVYFCASGPQESSHTEAFFGQGTRLTVV.